A selection of T cell receptor beta chains follows, all from one sample in a study of blood T cell repertoires in COVID-19. Sequencing used immunoSEQ multiplex PCR; TCRdb keeps in-frame clones, though not all of them. The table records 100,000 to 150,000 clones, about 88% of them present only once. The sample comprised peripheral blood. These TCRs come from a woman of 80 years or more with acute or convalescent COVID-19. Each CDR3 is given without its conserved first and last residue. Size tells how often a clone was seen (once, few, many) or the class of an expanded clone, and some rows leave it out.

size | V | CDR3
- | TRBV12-3/TRBV12-4 | ASSFFSTDTQY
- | TRBV18 | ASSPLQGSLLAGEADTQY
- | TRBV7-9 | ASSPETAGANVLT
- | TRBV7-9 | ASSRVNSPLH
- | TRBV10-1 | ASSDSSGADTGELF
- | TRBV18 | ASSLGLAGRNEQF
- | TRBV21-1 | ASSKGDRVACGNTIY
- | TRBV19 | ASSTLGGLAGYT
- | TRBV7-2 | ASSRDIANYGYT
- | TRBV6-2/TRBV6-3 | ASSRAGPYEQY
- | TRBV5-1 | ASSPSTGDSNQPQH
few | TRBV19 | ASTSSQFWGGYT
once | TRBV5-6 | ASSRGDTGELF
- | TRBV5-4 | ASSSGTITDTQY
once | TRBV7-2 | ASSWDLSSYNEQF
- | TRBV6-4 | ASSETGFPNEQF
- | TRBV11-2 | ASSLASTGPYEQY
- | TRBV5-1 | ASSLDRGFSPLH
- | TRBV5-1 | ASSFPSTDTQY
- | TRBV28 | ASRPLGGVDTGELF
- | TRBV4-2 | ASSQDRWGGTDTQY
- | TRBV19 | ASVGGGGLGNQPQH